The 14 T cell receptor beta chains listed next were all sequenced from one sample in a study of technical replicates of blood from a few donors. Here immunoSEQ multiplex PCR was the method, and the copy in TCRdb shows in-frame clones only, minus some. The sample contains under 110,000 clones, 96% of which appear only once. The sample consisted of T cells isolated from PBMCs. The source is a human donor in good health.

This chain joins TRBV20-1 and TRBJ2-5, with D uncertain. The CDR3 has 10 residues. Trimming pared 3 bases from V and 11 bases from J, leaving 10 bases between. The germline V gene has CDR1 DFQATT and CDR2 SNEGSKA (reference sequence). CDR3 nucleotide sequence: TGCAGTGCTAGTTTTGAACTACAGTACTTC. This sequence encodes CSASFELQYF.

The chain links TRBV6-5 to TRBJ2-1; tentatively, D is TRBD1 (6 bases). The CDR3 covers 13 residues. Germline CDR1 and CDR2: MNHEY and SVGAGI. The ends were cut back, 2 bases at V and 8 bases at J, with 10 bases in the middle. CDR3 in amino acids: CASSYAQGDEQFF. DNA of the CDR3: TGTGCCAGCAGTTACGCACAGGGAGATGAGCAGTTCTTC.

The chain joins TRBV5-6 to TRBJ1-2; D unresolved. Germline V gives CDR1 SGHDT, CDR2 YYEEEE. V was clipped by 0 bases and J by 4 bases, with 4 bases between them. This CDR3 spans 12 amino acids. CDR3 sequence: CASSLGVYGYTF. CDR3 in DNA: TGTGCCAGCAGCTTGGGAGTCTATGGCTACACCTTC.

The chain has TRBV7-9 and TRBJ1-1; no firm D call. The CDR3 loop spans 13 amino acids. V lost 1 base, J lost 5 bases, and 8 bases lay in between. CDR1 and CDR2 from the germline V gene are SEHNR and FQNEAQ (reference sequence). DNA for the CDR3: TGTGCCAGCAGCTTAGATCGGAGAACTGAAGCTTTCTTT. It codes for CASSLDRRTEAFF.

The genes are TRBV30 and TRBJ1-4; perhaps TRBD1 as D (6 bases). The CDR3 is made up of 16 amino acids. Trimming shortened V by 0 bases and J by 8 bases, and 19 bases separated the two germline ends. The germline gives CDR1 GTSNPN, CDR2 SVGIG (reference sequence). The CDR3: CAWSVNGGASREKLFF. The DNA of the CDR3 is TGTGCCTGGAGTGTTAATGGGGGGGCTTCTCGCGAAAAACTGTTTTTT.

The CDR3 coding sequence is TGTGCCAGCAGCCCCACGGGACAGGGGACAGATACGCAGTATTTT. Amino acids: CASSPTGQGTDTQYF. The chain uses TRBV7-9 and TRBJ2-3; TRBD1 matches 10 bases. Germline CDR1 is SEHNR and CDR2 is FQNEAQ (reference sequence). The junction had 5 bases not matched to a gene; V was cut back by 5 bases and J by 3 bases. The CDR3 loop spans 15 amino acids.

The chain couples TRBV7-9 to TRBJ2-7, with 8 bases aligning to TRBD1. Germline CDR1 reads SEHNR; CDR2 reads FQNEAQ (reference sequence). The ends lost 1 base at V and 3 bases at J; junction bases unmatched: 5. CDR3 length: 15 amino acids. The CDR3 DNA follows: TGTGCCAGCAGCTTAGGTCAGGGGGCTTTCTACGAGCAGTACTTC. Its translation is CASSLGQGAFYEQYF.

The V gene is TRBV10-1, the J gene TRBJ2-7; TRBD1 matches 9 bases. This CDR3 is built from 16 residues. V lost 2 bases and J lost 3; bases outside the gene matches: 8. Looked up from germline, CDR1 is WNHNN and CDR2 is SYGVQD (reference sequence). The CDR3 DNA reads TGCGCCAGCAGTGAGCCATCCGGGACAGGGATCTACGAGCAGTACTTC. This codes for CASSEPSGTGIYEQYF.

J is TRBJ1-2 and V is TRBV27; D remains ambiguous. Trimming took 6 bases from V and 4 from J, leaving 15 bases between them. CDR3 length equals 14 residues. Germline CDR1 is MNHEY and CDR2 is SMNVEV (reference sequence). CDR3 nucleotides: TGTGCCAGCAGCCCCCTCCCACAGAGCTATGGCTACACCTTC. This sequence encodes CASSPLPQSYGYTF.

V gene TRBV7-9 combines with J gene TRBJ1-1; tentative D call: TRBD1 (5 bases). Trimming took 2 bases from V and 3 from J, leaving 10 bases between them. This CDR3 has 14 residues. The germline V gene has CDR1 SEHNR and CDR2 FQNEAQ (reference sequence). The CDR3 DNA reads TGTGCCAGCAGCTTACGGCAGGGTGACACTGAAGCTTTCTTT. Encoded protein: CASSLRQGDTEAFF.

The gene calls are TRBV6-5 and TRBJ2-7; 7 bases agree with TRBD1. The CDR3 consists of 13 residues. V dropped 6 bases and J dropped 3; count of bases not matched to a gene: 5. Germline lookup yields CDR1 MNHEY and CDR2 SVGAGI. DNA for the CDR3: TGTGCCAGCAGGTCGGCAGGGGGCTACGAGCAGTACTTC. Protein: CASRSAGGYEQYF.

In nucleotides, the CDR3 is TGCAGCGTTGAACTAGGAACAGGGTCCAATGAAAAACTGTTTTTT. Translated: CSVELGTGSNEKLFF. The rearrangement joins TRBV29-1 to TRBJ1-4; D may be TRBD1 (6 bases). V lost 2 bases, J lost 5 bases, and 15 bases lay in between. The CDR3 consists of 15 residues. The germline CDR1 and CDR2 sequences are SQVTM and ANQGSEA.

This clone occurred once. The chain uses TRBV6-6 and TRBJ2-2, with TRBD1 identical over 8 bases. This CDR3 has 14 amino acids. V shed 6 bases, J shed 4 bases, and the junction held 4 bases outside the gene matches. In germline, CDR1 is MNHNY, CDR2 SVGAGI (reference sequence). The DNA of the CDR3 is TGTGCCAGCAGATCGGGACAGGCCACCGGGGAGCTGTTTTTT. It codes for CASRSGQATGELFF.

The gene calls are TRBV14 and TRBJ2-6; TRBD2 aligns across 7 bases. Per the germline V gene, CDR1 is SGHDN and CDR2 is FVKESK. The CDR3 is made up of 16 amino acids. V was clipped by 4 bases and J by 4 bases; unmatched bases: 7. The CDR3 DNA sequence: TGTGCCAGCAGCCCTTGGGAGGGGAGAGGGGCCAACGTCCTGACTTTC. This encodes CASSPWEGRGANVLTF.